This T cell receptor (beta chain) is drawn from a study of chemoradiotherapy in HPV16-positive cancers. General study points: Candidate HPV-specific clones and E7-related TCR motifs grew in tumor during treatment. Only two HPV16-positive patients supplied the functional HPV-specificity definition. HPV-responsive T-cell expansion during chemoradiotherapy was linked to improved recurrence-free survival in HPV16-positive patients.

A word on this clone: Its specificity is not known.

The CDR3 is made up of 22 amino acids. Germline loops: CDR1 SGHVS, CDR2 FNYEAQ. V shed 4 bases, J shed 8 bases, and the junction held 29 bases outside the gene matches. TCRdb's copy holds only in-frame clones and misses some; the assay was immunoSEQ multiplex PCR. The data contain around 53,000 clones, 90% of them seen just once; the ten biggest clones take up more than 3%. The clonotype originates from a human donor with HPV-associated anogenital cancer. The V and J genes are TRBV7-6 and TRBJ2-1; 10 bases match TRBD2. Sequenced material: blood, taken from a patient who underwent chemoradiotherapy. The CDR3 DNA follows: TGTGCCAGCAGCTCCTTAATCACCCCTCTCCTAGCGGGGGTATTCCAAGTGGATGAGCAGTTCTTC. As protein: CASSSLITPLLAGVFQVDEQFF.